These T cell receptor beta chains were read from a single sample in a study of shared clonotypes between healthy human individuals. This table comes from immunoSEQ multiplex PCR, and its TCRdb copy is limited to in-frame clones, with some not included. The data show around 2,000,000 clones, about 92% seen once. The sequenced material came from naive CD8+ T cells from PBMCs. The receptors originated from a man younger than 35 in good health. Some clones in this sample may be carry-over from other donors' samples. Each CDR3 is given with its conserved first and last residue. The D gene is left open where the match is weak. A row's size may be missing; if present it is once, few, many or a size class.

>.|TRBV7-9|TRBJ2-1|.
TGTGCCAGCAGCTTGCCAGATAGCGGAACCTCCTACAATGAGCAGTTCTTC
CASSLPDSGTSYNEQFF
>.|TRBV7-9|TRBJ2-1|.
TGTGCCAGCAGCTCACCACGGGACGGTGACAATGAGCAGTTCTTC
CASSSPRDGDNEQFF
>.|TRBV5-6|TRBJ2-1|TRBD2
TGTGCCAGCAGCTTGGCCCTAGCGGGTCCATCCTACAATGAGCAGTTCTTC
CASSLALAGPSYNEQFF
>.|TRBV4-2|TRBJ2-7|.
TGTGCCAGCAGCCATGGGGTTTTCTACGAGCAGTACTTC
CASSHGVFYEQYF
>.|TRBV30|TRBJ2-1|TRBD1
TGTGCCTGGAGCTTACGGGACAGGGGGTTCTACAATGAGCAGTTCTTC
CAWSLRDRGFYNEQFF
>.|TRBV9|TRBJ2-7|TRBD1
TGTGCCAGCAGCGTAGTTCCAGGGGGTAACGAGCAGTACTTC
CASSVVPGGNEQYF
>few|TRBV12-5|TRBJ1-1|.
TGTGCTAGTGGTTTGACCGGGAACACTGAAGCTTTCTTT
CASGLTGNTEAFF
>.|TRBV28|TRBJ2-7|.
TGTGCCAGCAGTCTAGCCCGGGGCTACGAGCAGTACTTC
CASSLARGYEQYF
>.|TRBV7-8|TRBJ1-2|TRBD1
TGTGCCAGCAGCTTAGACAGGGGGCATGGCTACACCTTC
CASSLDRGHGYTF
>.|TRBV19|TRBJ2-3|.
TGTGCCAGTAGTATGGACACAGATACGCAGTATTTT
CASSMDTDTQYF
>.|TRBV5-6|TRBJ1-1|TRBD1
TGTGCCAGCAGCATGGGACAGGGTTTGAGCTTCTTT
CASSMGQGLSFF
>.|TRBV7-9|TRBJ2-7|TRBD1
TGTGCCAGCAGCTCCCCGGGACAGGGGTCTTATGAGCAGTACTTC
CASSSPGQGSYEQYF
>.|TRBV13|TRBJ2-7|.
TGTGCCAGCAGCTCCCGGGACCACACAATTAACTCCTACGAGCAGTACTTC
CASSSRDHTINSYEQYF
>.|TRBV5-1|TRBJ2-1|TRBD2
TGCGCCAGCAGCCCTTTAAGCGGGGCCGACTACAATGAGCAGTTCTTC
CASSPLSGADYNEQFF
>.|TRBV6-6|TRBJ2-3|.
TGTGCCAGCAGTTACTCAGAGGTCCTCAGCACAGATACGCAGTATTTT
CASSYSEVLSTDTQYF
>.|TRBV27|TRBJ2-1|TRBD2
TGTGCCAGCAGTTTACGGCTAGCGGGAATCCGGTTCTTC
CASSLRLAGIRFF
>once|TRBV7-9|TRBJ1-3|.
TGTGCCAGCAGCTCCCTAGACAGTCGGGGAAACACCATATATTTT
CASSSLDSRGNTIYF
>once|TRBV10-2|TRBJ2-1|TRBD1
TGCGCCAGCAGGGAGGGACAGGGAACAAGGAATGAGCAGTTCTTC
CASREGQGTRNEQFF
>once|TRBV7-8|TRBJ1-3|.
TGTGCCAGCAGCCCCGTAGAAAACACCATATATTTT
CASSPVENTIYF
>.|TRBV27|TRBJ2-7|.
TGTGCCAGCAGTTTAAATGTTTGGCAGGGTCCCGACGAGCAGTACTTC
CASSLNVWQGPDEQYF
>.|TRBV29-1|TRBJ2-2|.
TGCAGCGTTGTAGGAGGGGTGGGCACCGGGGAGCTGTTTTTT
CSVVGGVGTGELFF
>.|TRBV7-9|TRBJ2-5|TRBD2
TGTGCCAGCAGCGGAGGACTAGCGGGCGAGACCCAGTACTTC
CASSGGLAGETQYF
>once|TRBV5-6|TRBJ1-5|.
TGTGCCAGCAGCTCCTTTTCTCGGGTTGGCAATCAGCCCCAGCATTTT
CASSSFSRVGNQPQHF
>.|TRBV19|TRBJ2-1|.
TGTGCCAGTGGGGACTGGCCAGCGGGCACCTACAATGAGCAGTTCTTC
CASGDWPAGTYNEQFF